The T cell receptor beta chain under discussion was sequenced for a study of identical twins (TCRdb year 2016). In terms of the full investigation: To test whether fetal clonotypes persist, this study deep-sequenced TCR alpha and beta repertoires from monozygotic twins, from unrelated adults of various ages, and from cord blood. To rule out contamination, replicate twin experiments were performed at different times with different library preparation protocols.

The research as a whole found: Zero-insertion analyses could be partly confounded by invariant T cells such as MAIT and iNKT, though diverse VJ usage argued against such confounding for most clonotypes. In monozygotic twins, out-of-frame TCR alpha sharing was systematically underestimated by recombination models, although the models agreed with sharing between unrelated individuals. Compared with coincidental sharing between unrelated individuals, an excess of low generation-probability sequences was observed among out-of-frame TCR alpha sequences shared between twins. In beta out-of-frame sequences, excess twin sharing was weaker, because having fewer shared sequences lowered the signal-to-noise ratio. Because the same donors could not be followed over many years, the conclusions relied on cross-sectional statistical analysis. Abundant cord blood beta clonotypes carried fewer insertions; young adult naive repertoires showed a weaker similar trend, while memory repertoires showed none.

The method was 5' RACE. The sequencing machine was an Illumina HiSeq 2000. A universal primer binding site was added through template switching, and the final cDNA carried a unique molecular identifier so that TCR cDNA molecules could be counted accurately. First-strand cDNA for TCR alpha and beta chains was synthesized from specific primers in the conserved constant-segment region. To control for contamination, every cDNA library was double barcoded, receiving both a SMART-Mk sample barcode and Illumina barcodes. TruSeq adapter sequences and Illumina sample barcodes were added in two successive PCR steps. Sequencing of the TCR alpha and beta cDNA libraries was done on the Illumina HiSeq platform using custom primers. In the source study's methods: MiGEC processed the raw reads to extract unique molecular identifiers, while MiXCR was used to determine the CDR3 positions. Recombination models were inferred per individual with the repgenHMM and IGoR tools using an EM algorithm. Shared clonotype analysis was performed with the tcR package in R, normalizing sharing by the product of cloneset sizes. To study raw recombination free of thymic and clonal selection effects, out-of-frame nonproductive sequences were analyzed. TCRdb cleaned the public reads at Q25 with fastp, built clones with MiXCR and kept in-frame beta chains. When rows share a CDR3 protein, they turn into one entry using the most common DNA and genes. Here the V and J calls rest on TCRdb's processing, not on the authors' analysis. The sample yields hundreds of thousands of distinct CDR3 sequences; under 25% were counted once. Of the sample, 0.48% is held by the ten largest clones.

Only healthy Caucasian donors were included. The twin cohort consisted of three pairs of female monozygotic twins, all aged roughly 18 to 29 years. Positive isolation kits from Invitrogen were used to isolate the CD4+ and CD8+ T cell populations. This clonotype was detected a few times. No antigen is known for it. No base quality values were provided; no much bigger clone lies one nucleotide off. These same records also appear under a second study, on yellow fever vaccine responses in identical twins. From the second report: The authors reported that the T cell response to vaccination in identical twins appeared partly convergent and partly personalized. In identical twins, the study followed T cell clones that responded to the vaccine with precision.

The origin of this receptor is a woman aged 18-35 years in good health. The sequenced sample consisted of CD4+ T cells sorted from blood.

The CDR3 sequence is CASSYSRTGQGYEQYF. Read as DNA, the sequence is TGTGCCAGCAGTTACTCGAGAACGGGACAGGGCTACGAGCAGTACTTC. The chain was built from TRBV6-2 or TRBV6-3 and TRBJ2-7; the junction holds 9 bases that match TRBD1. The germline V gene sets CDR1 to MNHEY and CDR2 to SVGEGT. The V end gives up 0 bases and the J end 3 bases, leaving 6 bases in the junction not matched to a gene. The CDR3 goes from the cysteine to the phenylalanine over 16 residues. Of all the DNA, just the CDR3 is kept, 48 bases in frame from base 1.